This entry is about one T cell receptor beta chain. Its antigen is still unknown. These data are taken from a study of cytomegalovirus exposure and HLA in healthy donors. The study, taken as a whole, reports: As immune exposure information, only CMV serostatus was available. Further analysis, carried out later, found HLA-associated TCR beta chains more clonally expanded than equally common other chains. The study labeled under 200 TCR beta chains cytomegalovirus-associated.

Both 60 Vbeta primers and 13 Jbeta primers went into the PCR. Using immunoSEQ multiplex PCR, the repertoire was profiled, and TCRdb retains in-frame clones only, with some absent. In total, the table holds 77,000 or so clones. From germline, CDR1 is SSHAT and CDR2 FNYEAQ (reference sequence). This CDR3 region has 13 residues. V gave up 2 bases and J gave up 1 base, with 4 bases separating them. This rearrangement joins TRBV7-7 to TRBJ2-3; no clear D gene. This TCR came from a man under 40 in good health and CMV-seronegative. The sequenced sample was PBMCs. The CDR3, as DNA: TGTGCCAGCAGCTTACTAGGCACAGATACGCAGTATTTT. Residues: CASSLLGTDTQYF.